The 21 T cell receptor beta chains given below trace back to one sample, sequenced in a study of blood T cell repertoires in COVID-19. Sequencing was performed with immunoSEQ multiplex PCR; in TCRdb, only in-frame clones are kept and a portion is missing. The data show roughly 150,000 clones, more than 65% seen once. Sequenced input: PBMCs or T cells enriched from blood (not recorded which). Every receptor here comes from a woman aged 35 to 49 with acute COVID-19.

The V call is TRBV7-8, the J call TRBJ2-7; 8 bases line up with TRBD1. V lost 1 base, J lost 3 bases, and 5 bases stayed unmatched. CDR3 length: 15 amino acids. The germline CDR1 and CDR2 sequences are SGHVS and FQNEAQ. The DNA of the CDR3 is TGTGCCAGCAGCTTAGTAACAGGGGGAGGCTACGAGCAGTACTTC. Protein sequence: CASSLVTGGGYEQYF.

The V gene is TRBV7-8, the J gene TRBJ2-3; TRBD2 matches at 11 bases. The CDR3 runs 17 residues. With V trimmed by 5 bases and J by 0 bases, 7 bases remained unmatched. The germline V gene has CDR1 SGHVS and CDR2 FQNEAQ. CDR3 DNA: TGTGCCAGCAGCCACAGACTAGCGGGGATTAGCACAGATACGCAGTATTTT. Translation gives CASSHRLAGISTDTQYF.

Details on this clone: At one of its ends the junction is not consistent with the germline gene, which may arise from a read error. The gene calls are TRBV30 and TRBJ1-3, with D possibly TRBD1 on 5 matching bases. The germline gives CDR1 GTSNPN, CDR2 SVGIG (reference sequence). The CDR3 loop spans 13 amino acids. The CDR3 sequence: CAWSGGGGDTIYF. Written as DNA, the CDR3 is TGTGCCTGGAGTGGCGGGGGTGGAGACACCATATATTTT.

The chain is built from TRBV5-1 and TRBJ2-7, with 14 bases that match TRBD2. Germline V gives CDR1 SGHRS, CDR2 YFSETQ. V was clipped by 0 bases and J by 3 bases; unmatched bases: 2. The CDR3 consists of 16 residues. Here the CDR3 reads CASSLGGTSGSYEQYF. Written as DNA, the CDR3 is TGCGCCAGCAGCTTGGGTGGGACTAGCGGGAGCTACGAGCAGTACTTC.

This clone has more than one count but fewer than ten. V and J are TRBV28 and TRBJ2-7; 7 bases are a match to TRBD2. The germline CDR1 and CDR2 sequences are MDHEN and SYDVKM. J gave up 6 bases and V 6 bases, and 14 bases lay outside the gene matches. This CDR3 spans 15 amino acids. CDR3: CASSPGGYQIPEQYV. CDR3 nucleotides: TGTGCCAGCAGCCCCGGGGGGTATCAAATCCCCGAGCAGTACGTC.

Here the CDR3 reads CASSPPDRKDTQYF. The CDR3 DNA reads as TGTGCCAGCAGTCCCCCCGACAGGAAAGATACGCAGTATTTT. This chain links TRBV2 with TRBJ2-3; tentative D call: TRBD1 (6 bases). There are 14 residues in the CDR3. V dropped 5 bases and J dropped 5 bases, with 14 bases sitting between them. Germline CDR1 is SNHLY and CDR2 is FYNNEI.

The gene calls are TRBV14 and TRBJ2-1; 7 nucleotides align to TRBD2. The junction had 8 bases not matched to a gene; V was cut back by 3 bases and J by 15 bases. This CDR3 is built from 12 residues. From germline, CDR1 is SGHDN and CDR2 FVKESK. CDR3 amino acids: CASSQTTSSRFF. The CDR3 DNA is TGTGCCAGCAGCCAGACGACTAGCAGCCGGTTCTTC.

This chain uses TRBV2 with TRBJ2-1; 11 bases fit TRBD2. Germline lookup yields CDR1 SNHLY and CDR2 FYNNEI. Losses at the gene ends were 6 bases for V and 8 bases for J; bases not matched to a gene: 9. The CDR3 runs 15 residues. The CDR3 nucleotides are TGTGCCAGCAGCGTAGCGGGAGGGCCTTTGGATGAGCAGTTCTTC. Encoded protein: CASSVAGGPLDEQFF.

This chain links TRBV18 with TRBJ2-1, with 15 bases fitting TRBD2. With 2 bases clipped from V and 2 bases from J, the junction kept 13 bases outside the gene matches. The CDR3 consists of 21 residues. Germline V CDR1 and CDR2: KGHSH, LQKENI. The CDR3 here is CASSPKVKGLAGGTPYNEQFF. In DNA form, the CDR3 reads TGTGCCAGCTCACCAAAGGTAAAGGGACTAGCGGGAGGTACGCCCTACAATGAGCAGTTCTTC.

This chain links TRBV4-2 with TRBJ2-2, with 10 positions matching TRBD2. With 0 bases clipped from V and 10 bases from J, the junction kept 11 bases outside the gene matches. CDR3 length equals 17 residues. Germline CDR1 LGHNA, CDR2 YNFKEQ. The CDR3: CASSQDWELAGWEELFF. DNA of the CDR3: TGTGCCAGCAGCCAAGATTGGGAACTAGCGGGATGGGAGGAGCTGTTTTTT.

This clone was observed a single time. V is TRBV12-3 or TRBV12-4 and J is TRBJ1-2; D might be TRBD1 (5 bases). V lost 1 base and J 3 bases, leaving 6 bases between the germline ends. The CDR3 is 13 amino acids. DNA for the CDR3: TGTGCCAGCAGTTTAGTAGGGGACTATGGCTACACCTTC. Translating it yields CASSLVGDYGYTF.

This clone was detected once. The chain uses TRBV5-3 and TRBJ2-7, with D possibly being TRBD1 (5 bases). TRBV5-3 is given ORF status, its function remaining uncertain. The CDR3 has 14 residues. V gave up 4 bases and J gave up 3 bases, with 14 bases separating them. DNA of the CDR3: TGTGCCAGAAGCATGGAACAGGTTTACTACGAGCAGTACGTC. Its translation: CARSMEQVYYEQYV.

This clone was recorded only once. The chain combines TRBV18 with TRBJ1-2; 8 bases line up with TRBD1. V gave up 2 bases and J gave up 10 bases; unmatched junction bases: 12. The CDR3 extends over 15 amino acids. Germline lookup yields CDR1 KGHSH and CDR2 LQKENI. The CDR3 sequence is CASSPTQGADSHYTF. CDR3 DNA sequence: TGTGCCAGCTCACCAACTCAGGGGGCGGATTCCCACTACACCTTC.

The chain links TRBV7-3 to TRBJ2-3; perhaps TRBD2 as D (7 bases). Trimming removed 6 bases from V and 4 bases from J, with 11 bases in between. The CDR3 spans 13 residues. Germline V gene data show CDR1 as SGHTA and CDR2 as FQGTGA. This CDR3 reads CASSLGGADTQYF. The DNA of the CDR3 is TGTGCCAGCAGTCTAGGGGGGGCAGATACGCAGTATTTT.

The chain uses TRBV5-1 and TRBJ2-1, with 15 positions matching TRBD2. Germline CDR1 SGHRS, CDR2 YFSETQ. This CDR3 contains 16 residues. With V trimmed by 5 bases and J by 4 bases, 4 bases remained unmatched. The CDR3, as DNA: TGCGCCAGCAGGCCCGGACTAGCGGGAGGGTACAATGAGCAGTTCTTC. Residues: CASRPGLAGGYNEQFF.

This clone appeared a single time. The chain couples TRBV3-1 (or the pseudogene TRBV3-2) to TRBJ2-4, with TRBD1 identical over 8 bases. Germline assignment: CDR1 LGHDT and CDR2 YNNKEL (reference sequence). The CDR3 contains 16 residues. After removal of 0 bases from V and 5 bases from J, the junction contained 6 bases not matched to a gene. As DNA, the CDR3 is TGTGCCAGCAGCCAAGATCGTGGCAGGGGGCAAAACATTCAGTACTTC. Translated, it gives CASSQDRGRGQNIQYF.

This chain uses TRBV5-1 with TRBJ2-1; 14 bases fit TRBD2. Trimming cost V 4 bases and J 0 bases; bases outside gene matches: 12. Germline loops: CDR1 SGHRS, CDR2 YFSETQ. There are 20 residues in the CDR3. Here the CDR3 DNA reads TGCGCCAGCAGCGCCGCGGTAGGACTAGCGGGAGGTAGCTCCTACAATGAGCAGTTCTTC. Protein: CASSAAVGLAGGSSYNEQFF. Using reference TRBV5-1 and TRBJ2-1 for the parts outside the CDR3, the full variable domain is KAGVTQTPRYLIKTRGQQVTLSCSPISGHRSVSWYQQTPGQGLQFLFEYFSETQRNKGNFPGRFSGRQFSNSRSEMNVSTLELGDSALYLCASSAAVGLAGGSSYNEQFFGPGTRLTVL.

This chain joins TRBV2 and TRBJ1-1; TRBD1 agrees at 7 bases. Germline lookup yields CDR1 SNHLY and CDR2 FYNNEI. With 7 bases clipped from V and 3 bases from J, the junction kept 11 bases outside the gene matches. The CDR3 totals 15 residues. CDR3 loop: CASNLGGRSDTEAFF. The CDR3 DNA reads as TGTGCCAGCAACCTAGGGGGCAGGTCGGACACTGAAGCTTTCTTT.

The rearrangement joins TRBV4-1 to TRBJ1-2; TRBD1 agrees at 8 bases. The CDR3 is 14 amino acids. The germline CDR1 and CDR2 sequences are MGHRA and YSYEKL. V gave up 3 bases and J gave up 8 bases; unmatched junction bases: 8. The CDR3 sequence: CASSQVDRVTGYTF. The CDR3 bases are TGCGCCAGCAGCCAGGTGGACAGGGTTACGGGCTACACCTTC.

The V gene is TRBV6-1, the J gene TRBJ2-7, with 7 nucleotides matching TRBD1. The CDR3 is made up of 14 amino acids. Germline V gene lookup returns CDR1 MNHNS and CDR2 SASEGT. J was trimmed by 3 bases and V by 5 bases; bases with no gene match: 7. The CDR3 spells CASSLTGAGYEQYF. The CDR3 DNA reads TGTGCCAGCAGTCTAACAGGGGCGGGCTACGAGCAGTACTTC.

This chain uses TRBV27 with TRBJ2-5, with TRBD2 identical over 11 bases. Germline V gene sequence: CDR1 MNHEY, CDR2 SMNVEV (reference sequence). The CDR3 totals 17 residues. V lost 4 bases and J lost 5; bases outside the gene matches: 12. CDR3 in amino acids: CASSSTPTSGRWETQYF. The DNA of the CDR3 is TGTGCCAGCAGTTCGACACCTACTAGCGGGAGATGGGAGACCCAGTACTTC.